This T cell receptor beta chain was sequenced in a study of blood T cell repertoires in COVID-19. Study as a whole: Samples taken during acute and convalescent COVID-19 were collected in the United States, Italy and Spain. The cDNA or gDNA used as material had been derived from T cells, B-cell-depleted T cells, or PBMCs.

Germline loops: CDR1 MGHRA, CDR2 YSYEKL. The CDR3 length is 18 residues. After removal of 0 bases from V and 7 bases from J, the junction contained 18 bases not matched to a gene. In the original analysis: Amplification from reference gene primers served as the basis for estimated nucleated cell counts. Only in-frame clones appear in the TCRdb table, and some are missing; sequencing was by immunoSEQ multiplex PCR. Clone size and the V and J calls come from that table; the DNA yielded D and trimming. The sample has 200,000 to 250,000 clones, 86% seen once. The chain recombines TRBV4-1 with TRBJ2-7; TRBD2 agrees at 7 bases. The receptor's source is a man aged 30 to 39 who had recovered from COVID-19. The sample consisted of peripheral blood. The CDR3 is CASSQETVGPGMGGEQYF. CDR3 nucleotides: TGCGCCAGCAGCCAAGAGACGGTGGGGCCAGGGATGGGAGGGGAGCAGTACTTC.